The clone carrying this T cell receptor beta chain has a handful of counts. The antigen is not known. These data belong to a study of beta chain features in type 1 diabetes. Across the whole study: In age, gender and cell yields, patients were similar to healthy donors. All samples combined gave roughly 100,000,000 sorted cells for examination. Study-wide points: Type 1 diabetes patients had moderately but significantly shorter TCRB CDR3s in all four CD4+ subsets.

The CDR3 is 16 residues long. Germline V gene data show CDR1 as MDHEN and CDR2 as SYDVKM. J was trimmed by 13 bases and V by 4 bases; bases with no gene match: 10. Expressed TCRB transcripts were sequenced because the isolated RNA had all been reverse transcribed beforehand. Clones were read by immunoSEQ multiplex PCR, and TCRdb kept only the in-frame ones, dropping some. The sample shows over 650,000 clones, over 12% of them seen only once. The receptor was derived from a man younger than 35 with type 1 diabetes. The sequencing sample was made of naive CD4+ T cells from blood. The chain has TRBV28 and TRBJ2-1; 16 bases are a match to TRBD2. As DNA, the CDR3 is TGTGCCAGCAGTTCTTCCGGGACTAGCGGGGGGGCCTCCCAGTTCTTC. Residues: CASSSSGTSGGASQFF. The full variable domain, rest sourced from reference TRBV28 and TRBJ2-1, is DVKVTQSSRYLVKRTGEKVFLECVQDMDHENMFWYRQDPGLGLRLIYFSYDVKMKEKGDIPEGYSVSREKKERFSLILESASTNQTSMYLCASSSSGTSGGASQFFGPGTRLTVL.